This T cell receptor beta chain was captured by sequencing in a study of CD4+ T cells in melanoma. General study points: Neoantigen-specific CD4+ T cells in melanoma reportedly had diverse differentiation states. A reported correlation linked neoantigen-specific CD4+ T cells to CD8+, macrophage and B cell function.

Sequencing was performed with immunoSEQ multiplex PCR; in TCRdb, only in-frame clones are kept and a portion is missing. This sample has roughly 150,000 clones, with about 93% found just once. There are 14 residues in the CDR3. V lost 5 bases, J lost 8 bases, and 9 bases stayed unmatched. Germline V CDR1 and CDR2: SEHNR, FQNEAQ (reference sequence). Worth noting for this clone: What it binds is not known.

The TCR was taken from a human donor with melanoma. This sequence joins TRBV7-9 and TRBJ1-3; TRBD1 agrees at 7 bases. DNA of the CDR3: TGTGCCAGCAGCCGCGTAGGGACAGTGGACACCATATATTTT. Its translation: CASSRVGTVDTIYF.